This T cell receptor (beta chain) was recovered during a study of neurological immune-mediated disorders (dated 2019 in TCRdb). For context, the study as a whole: The study compared peripheral blood TCR-beta repertoires of HTLV-I-associated myelopathy (HAM/TSP) patients, multiple sclerosis patients and healthy controls using UMI-based sequencing. The 106 TCR-beta libraries included longitudinal samples, technical triplicates and paired sorted CD4+ and CD8+ T-cell subsets alongside PBMC samples. Of the approximately 70 subjects in the cohort, about 14 were HAM/TSP patients, roughly 35 were multiple sclerosis patients, and about 20 were healthy controls. Study-wide findings and limitations: Expanded clones from different subjects shared no identical CDR3 amino acid sequences, which suggests that TCR-beta repertoires were private in all groups. TCR clonal expansion was highest in HAM/TSP patients and lowest in MS patients, with MS patients falling below even healthy controls.

Comment on this clonotype: Its antigen remains undetermined. Base qualities are not at hand, and no much larger clone is one base apart.

Libraries from unsorted PBMCs were made from 2 million PBMCs kept in RNAlater at -80 degrees C until RNA extraction. Peripheral blood underwent Ficoll-Hypaque density gradient centrifugation to isolate PBMCs, which were then cryopreserved in liquid nitrogen. According to the germline V gene (reference sequence), CDR1 reads DFQATT and CDR2 reads SNEGSKA. Here V drops 3 bases and J drops 7 bases, and the junction holds 7 bases not matched to any gene. The cysteine opens and the phenylalanine closes a CDR3 of 14 amino acids. The only DNA kept is the CDR3, 42 bases in frame from the first base. cDNA was synthesized by template-switch 5'RACE using a primer carrying a 10-nucleotide random unique molecular identifier by which each TCR transcript was tagged. Over 190 million TCR-beta sequences, covering 15-18 subjects, were produced in each sequencing run. The RNeasy kit was used for extraction of total RNA. TCR-beta VDJ regions were amplified with primers for the TCR constant region and the 5'RACE anchor, using the KAPA Real-time Library Amplification kit. Sample indexes and Illumina adaptors were added in a first PCR, and a second PCR then increased library yield. After Ampure bead purification, the roughly 650 bp TCR product was size-selected on a 2% E-gel SizeSelection system. Before pooling, libraries had their quality checked on a Bioanalyzer, their concentration measured with Qubit, and their quantity determined with the Kapa Library Quantification kit. An Illumina HiSeq 2500 sequenced the libraries paired-end 2 x 150 bp. To increase sequence diversity, roughly 24-31% phiX was spiked into each library pool. In the source study's methods: Quality-filtered reads were processed with the UMI-based MiGEC pipeline, which removed over 80% of raw TCR sequences during error correction. IMGT germline references were used for aligning VDJ genes, and each clonotype was defined as a unique CDR3 amino acid sequence together with its V-J genes. Clonal expansion, Shannon diversity and CDR3 relatedness (CalcPairwiseDistances, ClusterSamples) were evaluated with VDJtools, and phylogenetic trees were built with CLCbio workbench. Clones with at least 8 unique UMIs were defined as expanded, with this threshold being based on coefficient-of-variation modelling across technical triplicates. TCRdb's own reprocessing of the public reads used fastp at Q25 and MiXCR and kept productive beta chains. Under each unique CDR3 protein, matching rows form one entry showing the most common genes and DNA. TCRdb, not the authors, supplied the V and J calls. The sample has over 15,000 distinct CDR3 sequences on record, about a quarter of them singletons. Roughly 34% of the sample belongs to the ten largest clones.

Sequenced: PBMCs. This receptor was taken from a man aged 50-60 years with HTLV-1-associated myelopathy (HAM/TSP). The chain is made from TRBV20-1 and TRBJ2-7; TRBD2 aligns with 12 central bases. The DNA sequence follows: TGCAGTGCTAGGCCTACTACTAGCGGGAGGGAGCAGTACTTC. Translated, this gives CSARPTTSGREQYF.